This passage covers 27 T cell receptor beta chains from one sample sequenced in a study of Ad26.COV2.S vaccination and SARS-CoV-2 variants. Specified treatment: around 19 received Ad26.COV2.S at low or high dose, single or two shots; about 5 received placebo; per-sample allocation not given. All samples were drawn on day 63, counting from the first vaccine or placebo injection. Generated by immunoSEQ multiplex PCR, the TCRdb table keeps only in-frame clones and is missing some. The sample has roughly 680,000 clones, approximately 88% seen once. The sequenced sample was peripheral blood, obtained in a trial of Ad26.COV2.S vaccine versus placebo. The receptors here all came from a person aged 18-60 years who received the Ad26.COV2.S COVID-19 vaccine or a placebo.

With respect to this clone: Distinct nucleotide sequences in the sample also encode this CDR3. V gene TRBV18 combines with J gene TRBJ1-1, with D perhaps TRBD1 (6 bases). The CDR3 extends over 14 amino acids. With 3 bases removed from V and 2 bases from J, the gap between germline ends came to 10 bases. The germline CDR1 and CDR2 sequences are KGHSH and LQKENI. The chain's CDR3 is CASSPSGANTEAFF. In DNA form, the CDR3 reads TGTGCCAGCTCACCTTCGGGGGCCAACACTGAAGCTTTCTTT.

V and J are TRBV27 and TRBJ2-7; 10 nucleotides match TRBD2. In germline, CDR1 is MNHEY, CDR2 SMNVEV (reference sequence). The CDR3 contains 14 residues. The V and J ends lost 5 bases and 5 bases, in that order; junction bases with no gene match: 6. For the CDR3, the DNA is TGTGCCAGCAGTCTGAGCGGGAGGGTCCACGAGCAGTACTTC. Residues: CASSLSGRVHEQYF.

This clone occurred once. The rearrangement joins TRBV4-2 to TRBJ2-5; no definite D call. Germline CDR1 and CDR2: LGHNA and YNFKEQ. There are 13 residues in the CDR3. Trimming shortened V by 1 base and J by 2 bases, and 5 bases separated the two germline ends. Here the CDR3 reads CASSQGEQETQYF. CDR3 sequence (DNA): TGTGCCAGCAGCCAAGGAGAGCAAGAGACCCAGTACTTC.

CDR3 in DNA: TGTGCCAGCAGCTTAGGAGGGCAAAGGAACAATGAGCAGTTCTTC. This codes for CASSLGGQRNNEQFF. This chain uses TRBV11-2 with TRBJ2-1, with D tentatively TRBD2 (5 bases). The CDR3 is 15 amino acids. Trimming cost V 1 base and J 5 bases, with 12 bases left between them. Germline lookup yields CDR1 SGHAT and CDR2 FQNNGV.

The gene calls are TRBV5-1 and TRBJ2-2; possibly TRBD1 or TRBD2 for D (5 bases each). The CDR3 consists of 16 residues. Trimming stripped 0 bases from V and 0 bases from J, with 9 bases between. CDR1 and CDR2 (germline): SGHRS, YFSETQ. CDR3 amino acids: CASSLAGTPNTGELFF. The CDR3 nucleotides are TGCGCCAGCAGCTTGGCGGGGACCCCGAACACCGGGGAGCTGTTTTTT.

The chain recombines TRBV11-1 with TRBJ2-5; D not certain. The CDR3 runs to 15 residues. In germline, CDR1 is SGHAT, CDR2 FQDESV (reference sequence). Trimming shortened V by 3 bases and J by 5 bases, and 16 bases separated the two germline ends. CDR3 in amino acids: CASSFQITLGETQYF. The CDR3 DNA reads TGTGCCAGCAGCTTTCAGATAACACTCGGGGAGACCCAGTACTTC.

The rearrangement uses TRBV18 and TRBJ1-1; D call uncertain. The V and J ends lost 3 bases and 3 bases respectively, with 14 bases between them. The germline V gene encodes CDR1 KGHSH and CDR2 LQKENI. This CDR3 is 15 amino acids long. CDR3 in DNA: TGTGCCAGCTCACCCCAGGTCAGCTCGGACACTGAAGCTTTCTTT. Protein sequence: CASSPQVSSDTEAFF.

The chain combines TRBV29-1 with TRBJ1-1, with D maybe TRBD1 (6 bases). Trimming removed 4 bases at V and 7 bases at J, with 13 bases between. The CDR3 has 12 residues. Per germline, CDR1 SQVTM and CDR2 ANQGSEA. CDR3 sequence: CSVAQGYGEAFF. DNA of the CDR3: TGCAGCGTTGCTCAGGGGTATGGTGAAGCTTTCTTT.

The chain combines TRBV19 with TRBJ2-7; D is possibly TRBD1 (5 bases). The CDR3 is 15 amino acids. Germline V gene lookup returns CDR1 LNHDA and CDR2 SQIVND (reference sequence). V dropped 5 bases and J dropped 6 bases, with 20 bases sitting between them. The chain's CDR3 is CASSSDQYSRGEQYF. CDR3 nucleotides: TGTGCCAGTAGTTCCGATCAGTACTCTAGGGGCGAGCAGTACTTC.

The rearrangement uses TRBV6-5 and TRBJ1-3, with D unresolved. The CDR3 sequence is 15 residues long. Germline assignment: CDR1 MNHEY and CDR2 SVGAGI. V was cut by 6 bases and J by 4 bases, with 16 bases left in between. This CDR3 is CASRSTGPVGNTIYF. In DNA form, the CDR3 reads TGTGCCAGCAGGTCGACGGGCCCGGTGGGAAACACCATATATTTT.

V gene TRBV5-1 combines with J gene TRBJ1-2; no clear D. The CDR3 has 13 amino acids. V lost 1 base to trimming and J lost 8 bases, with 12 bases between them. Germline-derived CDR1 and CDR2 are SGHRS and YFSETQ. The CDR3 DNA sequence: TGCGCCAGCAGCTTGTCCCGACCATCGGGCTACACCTTC. Translating gives CASSLSRPSGYTF.

In nucleotides, the CDR3 is TGTGCCAGCAGCTTAGCCCCAGGGGACCTCACAGATACGCAGTATTTT. It specifies CASSLAPGDLTDTQYF. The V and J genes are TRBV7-9 and TRBJ2-3; D perhaps matches TRBD1 (6 bases). The CDR3 is made up of 16 amino acids. Germline lookup yields CDR1 SEHNR and CDR2 FQNEAQ (reference sequence). V lost 0 bases, J lost 2 bases, and 12 bases lay in between.

The genes are TRBV7-2 and TRBJ2-1; 7 bases line up with TRBD1. This CDR3 region has 15 residues. J lost 2 bases, V lost 5 bases, and 6 bases had no gene match. Germline V gene data show CDR1 as SGHTA and CDR2 as FQGNSA. The CDR3 DNA reads as TGTGCCAGCAGCATCCGACAGGGAACCTACAATGAGCAGTTCTTC. Protein sequence: CASSIRQGTYNEQFF. Drawing the rest from reference TRBV7-2 and TRBJ2-1, the complete variable domain is GAGVSQSPSNKVTEKGKDVELRCDPISGHTALYWYRQSLGQGLEFLIYFQGNSAPDKSGLPSDRFSAERTGGSVSTLTIQRTQQEDSAVYLCASSIRQGTYNEQFFGPGTRLTVL.

The V call is TRBV30, the J call TRBJ1-3; TRBD1 might be the D (6 bases). This CDR3 region has 15 residues. Trimming cost V 1 base and J 3 bases, with 13 bases left between them. Germline V lookup: CDR1 GTSNPN, CDR2 SVGIG (reference sequence). CDR3 DNA sequence: TGTGCCTGGAGTGGCGCGGGGGCCGATGGAAACACCATATATTTT. It is translated as CAWSGAGADGNTIYF.

Concerning this clone itself: Distinct nucleotide sequences in the sample also encode this CDR3. V and J are TRBV30 and TRBJ2-5; the D is unclear. Per the germline V gene, CDR1 is GTSNPN and CDR2 is SVGIG (reference sequence). Deletions cut 0 bases from V and 5 bases from J, with 4 bases between. The CDR3 sequence is 11 residues long. In DNA, the CDR3 is TGTGCCTGGAGTGTGAGGGAGACCCAGTACTTC. Translated: CAWSVRETQYF.

The chain couples TRBV7-8 to TRBJ2-4; no firm D call. Germline CDR1 and CDR2: SGHVS and FQNEAQ. This CDR3 has 13 residues. V gave up 4 bases and J gave up 6 bases, with 10 bases separating them. For the CDR3, the DNA is TGTGCCAGCAGCTGGAGTGTGGGAAACATTCAGTACTTC. Translation: CASSWSVGNIQYF. The whole variable domain, filled in from reference TRBV7-8 and TRBJ2-4, reads GAGVSQSPRYKVAKRGQDVALRCDPISGHVSLFWYQQALGQGPEFLTYFQNEAQLDKSGLPSDRFFAERPEGSVSTLKIQRTQQEDSAVYLCASSWSVGNIQYFGAGTRLSVL.

This sequence joins TRBV4-2 and TRBJ1-1; D gene unclear. Trimming left V 0 bases short and J 7 bases short, with 15 bases between. CDR1 and CDR2 from the germline V gene are LGHNA and YNFKEQ. The CDR3 is 15 amino acids. CDR3 sequence: CASSQDLTYVGEAFF. The CDR3, as DNA: TGTGCCAGCAGCCAAGATCTGACATACGTCGGTGAAGCTTTCTTT.

V and J are TRBV19 and TRBJ1-2; D perhaps matches TRBD1 (5 bases). Trimming took 1 base from V and 3 from J, leaving 12 bases between them. Germline loops: CDR1 LNHDA, CDR2 SQIVND (reference sequence). This CDR3 is 15 amino acids long. Here the CDR3 DNA reads TGTGCCAGTAGTATAGCGGCGGGACGGCACTATGGCTACACCTTC. The encoded protein is CASSIAAGRHYGYTF.

V and J are TRBV21-1 and TRBJ1-6. TRBV21-1 is a recognized pseudogene. The CDR3 spans 13 residues. CDR3 nucleotide sequence: TGTGCCAGCAGGAAAAGGAGGGTTTCACCCCTCCACTTT. Encoded protein: CASRKRRVSPLHF.

This clone was observed a single time. V gene TRBV9 combines with J gene TRBJ1-2; no definite D call. The V gene's germline CDR1 is SGDLS and CDR2 YYNGEE. Trimming took off 3 bases at V and 9 bases at J, with 12 bases between the two ends. This CDR3 spans 12 amino acids. The CDR3 is CASSGRERSYTF. CDR3 DNA sequence: TGTGCCAGCAGCGGACGGGAGAGGAGCTACACCTTC.

This sequence joins TRBV3-1 (or the pseudogene TRBV3-2) and TRBJ2-1; unclear D gene. The V end was cut by 1 base, the J end by 4 bases, with 11 bases between. The germline gives CDR1 LGHDT, CDR2 YNNKEL (reference sequence). The CDR3 loop spans 15 amino acids. The DNA of the CDR3 is TGTGCCAGCAGCCAAGGCACAGAGAATTACAATGAGCAGTTCTTC. This gives the protein CASSQGTENYNEQFF.

This chain links TRBV6-2 or TRBV6-3 with TRBJ1-1; D not resolved. CDR1 MNHEY and CDR2 SVGEGT come from the germline V gene. Trimming removed 5 bases at V and 1 base at J, with 14 bases between. The CDR3 length is 15 residues. CDR3 sequence (DNA): TGTGCCAGCAGTACACAAGGCTTGCGGAACACTGAAGCTTTCTTT. Translated, it gives CASSTQGLRNTEAFF.

The gene calls are TRBV3-1 (or the pseudogene TRBV3-2) and TRBJ2-7, with TRBD2 as a possible D gene (5 bases). The CDR3 contains 13 residues. The V gene lost 1 base and the J gene lost 4 bases, with 8 bases spanning the gap. Germline CDR1 and CDR2: LGHDT and YNNKEL (reference sequence). CDR3 loop: CASSQGTYYEQYF. In DNA form, the CDR3 reads TGTGCCAGCAGCCAAGGGACTTATTACGAGCAGTACTTC.

The gene calls are TRBV10-3 and TRBJ2-1; the match to TRBD2 covers 9 bases. J gave up 4 bases and V 4 bases, and 2 bases lay outside the gene matches. The germline V gene encodes CDR1 ENHRY and CDR2 SYGVKD. The CDR3 runs 14 residues. Written as DNA, the CDR3 is TGTGCCATCAGTGGACTAGCGGTTTACAATGAGCAGTTCTTC. Translating it yields CAISGLAVYNEQFF.

J is TRBJ2-2 and V is TRBV18, with TRBD2 matching 8 bases. Germline values: CDR1 KGHSH, CDR2 LQKENI. The CDR3 spans 16 residues. V shed 6 bases, J shed 10 bases, and the junction held 16 bases outside the gene matches. CDR3 in amino acids: CASSAVSASGPKELFF. The DNA of the CDR3 is TGTGCCAGCTCCGCTGTTTCGGCTAGCGGGCCGAAGGAGCTGTTTTTT.

V gene TRBV5-4 combines with J gene TRBJ2-5, with 7 bases fitting TRBD2. J gave up 3 bases and V 2 bases, and 10 bases lay outside the gene matches. Germline V gives CDR1 SGHNT, CDR2 YYREEE (reference sequence). The CDR3 sequence is 16 residues long. The CDR3 is CASSLKLGSGEETQYF. In nucleotides, the CDR3 is TGTGCCAGCAGCTTAAAATTAGGGAGCGGGGAAGAGACCCAGTACTTC.

The chain carries TRBV4-2 and TRBJ1-2; D unclear. CDR3 length equals 15 residues. The germline V gene has CDR1 LGHNA and CDR2 YNFKEQ. Trimming cost V 0 bases and J 7 bases, with 15 bases left between them. The CDR3 DNA follows: TGTGCCAGCAGCCAAGATAAAGGCACCCAGATTGGCTACACCTTC. This translates into CASSQDKGTQIGYTF.